A selection of T cell receptor beta chains follows, all from one sample in a study of early T cells in non-severe SARS-CoV-2 infection. From the 5' RACE reads, TCRdb called clonotypes with MiXCR, one entry per CDR3 protein. This sample has about 40,000 distinct CDR3 sequences, with roughly 5% found just once. Sequences were obtained from whole blood. The receptors were sampled from an adult who was a healthcare worker with PCR-confirmed SARS-CoV-2 infection or an uninfected control (not recorded which). The CDR3 runs from the conserved cysteine through the conserved F or W. Fields, in order: J gene, clone size, D gene, CDR3 length, V gene, CDR3 DNA, CDR3 protein. A D gene is named only where the DNA matches it firmly. A clone size is listed for some rows: how often the clone was seen (once, few, many), or a class if it is expanded.

j_call: TRBJ2-2; clone_size: few; d_call: NA; cdr3_length: 16; v_call: TRBV7-9; cdr3_nt: TGTGCCAGCAGTGGAAGGGCCGGGGCGAACACCGGGGAGCTGTTTTTT; cdr3_aa: CASSGRAGANTGELFF
j_call: TRBJ1-1; clone_size: NA; d_call: NA; cdr3_length: 13; v_call: TRBV20-1; cdr3_nt: TGCAGTGCCCGGACAGCCACGAACACTGAAGCTTTCTTT; cdr3_aa: CSARTATNTEAFF
j_call: TRBJ2-1; clone_size: NA; d_call: TRBD2; cdr3_length: 12; v_call: TRBV7-9; cdr3_nt: TGTGCCAGCAGTCCTAGCGGTAATGAGCAGTTCTTC; cdr3_aa: CASSPSGNEQFF
j_call: TRBJ1-5; clone_size: many; d_call: NA; cdr3_length: 14; v_call: TRBV9; cdr3_nt: TGTGCCAGCAGCGTAGGGGACACCTATCAGCCCCAGCATTTT; cdr3_aa: CASSVGDTYQPQHF
j_call: TRBJ2-1; clone_size: NA; d_call: TRBD2; cdr3_length: 17; v_call: TRBV4-2; cdr3_nt: TGTGCCAGCAGCCAAGGCTTTAGCGGGGGATCCTACAATGAGCAGTTCTTC; cdr3_aa: CASSQGFSGGSYNEQFF
j_call: TRBJ1-5; clone_size: many; d_call: NA; cdr3_length: 14; v_call: TRBV27; cdr3_nt: TGTGCCAGCAGTTTCGCAGGGGCCAATCAGCCCCAGCATTTT; cdr3_aa: CASSFAGANQPQHF
j_call: TRBJ2-2; clone_size: many; d_call: NA; cdr3_length: 15; v_call: TRBV9; cdr3_nt: TGTGCCAGCAGCGTAGAGGCCACAGCCACCGGGGAGCTGTTTTTT; cdr3_aa: CASSVEATATGELFF
j_call: TRBJ2-2; clone_size: many; d_call: TRBD2; cdr3_length: 15; v_call: TRBV7-3; cdr3_nt: TGTGCCAGCAGCACCACTAGCGGGGGATTCGGGGAGCTGTTTTTT; cdr3_aa: CASSTTSGGFGELFF
j_call: TRBJ1-2; clone_size: NA; d_call: TRBD1; cdr3_length: 15; v_call: TRBV7-2; cdr3_nt: TGTGCCAGCAGCTGGGATAGGGGGCGAGACTATGGCTACACCTTC; cdr3_aa: CASSWDRGRDYGYTF
j_call: TRBJ2-5; clone_size: many; d_call: NA; cdr3_length: 13; v_call: TRBV11-2; cdr3_nt: TGTGCCAGCAGCTCGGGACCGACCGGGGCCCAGTACTTC; cdr3_aa: CASSSGPTGAQYF
j_call: TRBJ2-1; clone_size: NA; d_call: TRBD2; cdr3_length: 16; v_call: TRBV9; cdr3_nt: TGTGCCAGCAGCGTAGGTGGGCGGGGGGCCTACAATGAGCAGTTCTTC; cdr3_aa: CASSVGGRGAYNEQFF
j_call: TRBJ1-2; clone_size: few; d_call: NA; cdr3_length: 14; v_call: TRBV28; cdr3_nt: TGTGCCAGCAGTTCGTCGGGACTTAACTATGGCTACACCTTC; cdr3_aa: CASSSSGLNYGYTF
j_call: TRBJ2-5; clone_size: many; d_call: NA; cdr3_length: 11; v_call: TRBV7-8; cdr3_nt: TGTGCCAGCAGCCTAACAGAGACCCAGTACTTC; cdr3_aa: CASSLTETQYF